This entry concerns a single T cell receptor beta chain. Under the authors' procedure: How many nucleated cells were present was estimated from reference gene primer amplification. Libraries were prepared by immunoSEQ multiplex PCR; TCRdb keeps only in-frame clonotypes and omits some of them. Clonal size and the V and J genes are those of that table, whereas D and trimming came from the DNA. This table has approximately 490,000 clones, 75% to 90% appearing once. This CDR3 spans 13 amino acids. V was clipped by 3 bases and J by 5 bases; unmatched bases: 1. Germline CDR1 reads LNHDA; CDR2 reads SQIVND (reference sequence). The sample comes from a study of blood T cell repertoires in COVID-19. The overall study: Sample material is recorded as cDNA or gDNA derived from T cells, B-cell-depleted T cells, or PBMCs.

The receptor was isolated from a woman between 18 and 29 years old who had recovered from COVID-19. The chain employs TRBV19 and TRBJ2-7, with 10 bases aligning to TRBD1. Specimen: PBMCs or T cells enriched from blood (not recorded which). The CDR3 sequence is CASSMDRGNEQYF. The CDR3, as DNA: TGTGCCAGTAGTATGGACAGGGGGAACGAGCAGTACTTC.